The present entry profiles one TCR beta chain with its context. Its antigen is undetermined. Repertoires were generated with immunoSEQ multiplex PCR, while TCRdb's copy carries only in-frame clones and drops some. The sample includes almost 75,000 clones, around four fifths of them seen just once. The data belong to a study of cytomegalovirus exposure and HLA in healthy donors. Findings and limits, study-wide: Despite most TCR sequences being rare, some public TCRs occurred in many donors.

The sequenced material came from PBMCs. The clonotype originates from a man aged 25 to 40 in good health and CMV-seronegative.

CDR3 amino acids: CASSLGGEQFF. DNA for the CDR3: TGTGCCAGCAGCTTAGGGGGCGAGCAGTTCTTC. The rearrangement joins TRBV7-6 to TRBJ2-1, with D possibly TRBD1 on 5 matching bases. Per the germline V gene, CDR1 is SGHVS and CDR2 is FNYEAQ. The CDR3 loop spans 11 amino acids. V shed 1 base and J shed 10 bases, with 5 bases lying between them.